A single sample is the source of the 27 T cell receptor beta chains below, sequenced in a study of shared clonotypes between healthy human individuals. Assay: immunoSEQ multiplex PCR; the TCRdb copy retains only in-frame clones and omits some. The top ten clones hold nearly 1.5% of a sample with nearly 1,000,000 clones, approximately 80% of them seen once. Sequenced sample: memory CD4+ T cells sorted from blood. Regarding subset: CD45RA-negative fraction. The receptors were gathered from a man between 18 and 35 years old in good health.

As concerns this clone: Other DNA sequences in this sample translate to the same CDR3. V is TRBV5-1 and J is TRBJ2-5; TRBD1 aligns across 7 bases. V lost 2 bases and J lost 1; bases outside the gene matches: 2. The length of the CDR3 is 14 residues. CDR1 is SGHRS, CDR2 YFSETQ, per germline. In DNA form, the CDR3 reads TGCGCCAGCAGCTTCGGGACAGCCCAAGAGACCCAGTACTTC. Amino acid sequence: CASSFGTAQETQYF.

The V gene is TRBV11-1, the J gene TRBJ2-1; D is unclear. Germline CDR1 SGHAT, CDR2 FQDESV (reference sequence). Trimming removed 4 bases from V and 6 bases from J, with 13 bases in between. The CDR3 has 14 amino acids. CDR3 nucleotides: TGTGCCAGCAGCTCCTCAGACCAAGCCAATGAGCAGTTCTTC. It is translated as CASSSSDQANEQFF.

DNA of the CDR3: TGCGCCAGCAGCTTGATGGCCCTTGCCGACAGTTACTCTGGAAACACCATATATTTT. The encoded protein is CASSLMALADSYSGNTIYF. V usage is TRBV5-1 and J usage is TRBJ1-3; the D gene is possibly TRBD1 (5 bases). The CDR3 is made up of 19 amino acids. The V and J ends lost 1 base and 0 bases respectively, with 20 bases between them. Looked up from germline, CDR1 is SGHRS and CDR2 is YFSETQ.

The chain combines TRBV6-1 with TRBJ2-5; D not resolved. The better agreement between TRBJ2-7 and the DNA end casts doubt on the J call. The CDR3 runs to 13 residues. Germline-derived CDR1 and CDR2 are MNHNS and SASEGT. The CDR3 loop reads CASSPPGPYEQYF. The CDR3 DNA follows: TGTGCCAGCAGTCCACCAGGACCATACGAGCAGTACTTC.

The chain has TRBV6-1 and TRBJ1-2; D uncertain. The CDR3 contains 11 residues. Germline CDR1 is MNHNS and CDR2 is SASEGT. The V end lost 3 bases, the J end lost 8 bases, and 7 bases lay between the germline ends. CDR3 amino acids: CASSDTGGYTF. In nucleotides, the CDR3 is TGTGCCAGCAGTGACACGGGCGGCTACACCTTC.

The chain joins TRBV28 to TRBJ1-1, with 7 positions matching TRBD1. The germline gives CDR1 MDHEN, CDR2 SYDVKM. Germline trimming cut 6 bases from V and 2 bases from J; bases unmatched to any gene: 9. CDR3 length: 15 amino acids. The CDR3: CASRDVTGTNTEAFF. The CDR3 DNA is TGTGCCAGCAGAGACGTGACAGGGACTAACACTGAAGCTTTCTTT.

The CDR3 region is CASSESWGAEKLFF. The CDR3 DNA follows: TGCGCCAGCAGTGAGTCGTGGGGAGCTGAAAAACTGTTTTTT. The V gene is TRBV10-1, the J gene TRBJ1-4, with D uncertain. CDR1 is WNHNN and CDR2 is SYGVQD in the germline V gene (reference sequence). The CDR3 runs 14 residues. The V end lost 0 bases, the J end lost 7 bases, and 9 bases lay between the germline ends.

The chain carries TRBV6-1 and TRBJ1-5; 9 positions match TRBD1. Germline assignment: CDR1 MNHNS and CDR2 SASEGT. The ends lost 2 bases at V and 5 bases at J; junction bases unmatched: 4. The CDR3 totals 15 residues. The CDR3 here is CASSERRTGDQPQHF. The CDR3 nucleotides read TGTGCCAGCAGTGAACGGAGGACAGGGGATCAGCCCCAGCATTTT.

The rearrangement links TRBV18 to TRBJ2-7; 7 bases fit TRBD2. The germline gives CDR1 KGHSH, CDR2 LQKENI. The V gene end was trimmed by 0 bases and the J gene end by 0 bases; junction bases not matched to a gene: 5. CDR3 length equals 16 residues. The CDR3 region has the DNA TGTGCCAGCTCACCACCGGTCGGGGGGAGCTCCTACGAGCAGTACTTC. Its translation: CASSPPVGGSSYEQYF.

The chain couples TRBV7-9 to TRBJ2-2; TRBD2 agrees at 8 bases. Germline lookup yields CDR1 SEHNR and CDR2 FQNEAQ (reference sequence). V was clipped by 8 bases and J by 2 bases; unmatched bases: 7. CDR3 length: 15 amino acids. The chain's CDR3 is CASLSTSGNTGELFF. The CDR3 coding sequence is TGTGCCAGCCTTTCCACTAGCGGAAACACCGGGGAGCTGTTTTTT.

This clone was seen a handful of times. Other DNA sequences in the sample encode the same CDR3. This chain joins TRBV11-2 and TRBJ1-5; no clear D gene. The CDR3 spans 13 residues. Trimming took 0 bases from V and 2 from J, leaving 2 bases between them. Germline V CDR1 and CDR2: SGHAT, FQNNGV. CDR3 in amino acids: CASSLDRNQPQHF. The CDR3 coding sequence is TGTGCCAGCAGCTTAGATCGCAATCAGCCCCAGCATTTT. The complete variable domain, with remaining parts taken from reference TRBV11-2 and TRBJ1-5, reads EAGVAQSPRYKIIEKRQSVAFWCNPISGHATLYWYQQILGQGPKLLIQFQNNGVVDDSQLPKDRFSAERLKGVDSTLKIQPAKLEDSAVYLCASSLDRNQPQHFGDGTRLSIL.

The chain recombines TRBV30 with TRBJ2-1, with D tentatively TRBD2 (6 bases). V lost 6 bases and J 6 bases, leaving 12 bases between the germline ends. The length of the CDR3 is 12 residues. Germline V gene lookup returns CDR1 GTSNPN and CDR2 SVGIG (reference sequence). This CDR3 reads CACGPEGNEQFF. The CDR3 DNA follows: TGTGCCTGTGGGCCGGAGGGCAATGAGCAGTTCTTC.

This chain connects TRBV11-2 to TRBJ1-4; TRBD1 might be the D (5 bases). From germline, CDR1 is SGHAT and CDR2 FQNNGV. V lost 2 bases and J lost 3, with 13 bases in between. This CDR3 has 16 residues. Here the CDR3 reads CASSLTVGHSNEKLFF. The CDR3 DNA is TGTGCCAGCAGCTTAACCGTCGGACACTCTAATGAAAAACTGTTTTTT.

This clone was seen more than once but under ten times. This rearrangement joins TRBV10-2 to TRBJ1-2; 10 bases map to TRBD1. The CDR3 length is 14 residues. From germline, CDR1 is WSHSY and CDR2 SAAADI. V lost 6 bases to trimming and J lost 3 bases; unmatched junction nucleotides: 4. CDR3: CASRGQGVDYGYTF. CDR3 nucleotide sequence: TGCGCCAGCAGAGGACAGGGGGTGGACTATGGCTACACCTTC.

The CDR3 nucleotides read TGCGCCAGCAGCCGGGGCGGGACCCAGGCCTACGAGCAGTACTTC. The encoded protein is CASSRGGTQAYEQYF. V usage is TRBV5-1 and J usage is TRBJ2-7; maybe TRBD2 (6 bases). The CDR3 spans 15 residues. Trimming took 4 bases from V and 2 from J, leaving 16 bases between them. CDR1 is SGHRS, CDR2 YFSETQ, per germline.

The rearrangement joins TRBV5-1 to TRBJ2-3; TRBD2 aligns across 8 bases. The CDR3 totals 14 residues. J was trimmed by 1 base and V by 6 bases; bases with no gene match: 4. Per the germline V gene, CDR1 is SGHRS and CDR2 is YFSETQ. CDR3 sequence reads: CASKGAGGTDTQYF. CDR3 nucleotide sequence: TGCGCCAGCAAAGGAGCGGGGGGCACAGATACGCAGTATTTT.

This clone has a single count. With a far larger clone one base away, a read error is the likely cause. Other DNA sequences in this specimen translate into the identical CDR3. This rearrangement joins TRBV11-3 to TRBJ2-2; unclear D gene. The CDR3 extends over 12 amino acids. Between the trimmed V and J ends, which lost 0 bases and 4 bases, there was a span of 0 bases. Looked up from germline, CDR1 is SGHNT and CDR2 is YENEEA. The CDR3 nucleotides read TGTGCCAGCAGCTTAGACACCGGGGAGCTGTTTTTT. It specifies CASSLDTGELFF.

DNA of the CDR3: TGTGCCAGCGGTTCGGGGGGTTTCTACGAGCAGTACTTC. Amino acids: CASGSGGFYEQYF. V gene TRBV6-6 combines with J gene TRBJ2-7; 7 bases map to TRBD2. CDR1 and CDR2 (germline): MNHNY, SVGAGI (reference sequence). The CDR3 runs 13 residues. The junction had 7 bases not matched to a gene; V was cut back by 8 bases and J by 3 bases.

A few counts support this clone. The CDR3 loop reads CASSSDTRMNTEAFF. CDR3 nucleotides: TGTGCCAGCAGCTCGGACACCCGAATGAACACTGAAGCTTTCTTT. The chain employs TRBV5-4 and TRBJ1-1; D is possibly TRBD1 (5 bases). Germline-derived CDR1 and CDR2 are SGHNT and YYREEE (reference sequence). This CDR3 is built from 15 residues. Trimming stripped 3 bases from V and 0 bases from J, with 12 bases between.

This clone has a count of ten or more. The CDR3 loop reads CASSGSAGYQETQYF. CDR3 nucleotide sequence: TGTGCCAGCAGTGGATCGGCCGGTTACCAAGAGACCCAGTACTTC. The rearrangement joins TRBV2 to TRBJ2-5; D not certain. With 4 bases removed from V and 0 bases from J, the gap between germline ends came to 12 bases. The V gene's germline CDR1 is SNHLY and CDR2 FYNNEI. The CDR3 sequence is 15 residues long. Complete variable domain (other parts from reference TRBV2 and TRBJ2-5): EPEVTQTPSHQVTQMGQEVILRCVPISNHLYFYWYRQILGQKVEFLVSFYNNEISEKSEIFDDQFSVERPDGSNFTLKIRSTKLEDSAMYFCASSGSAGYQETQYFGPGTRLLVL.

Worth noting for this clone: Other DNA sequences of this sample code for an identical CDR3. The gene calls are TRBV10-1 and TRBJ2-1, with a possible D match to TRBD1 (5 bases). The germline gives CDR1 WNHNN, CDR2 SYGVQD (reference sequence). The V end lost 5 bases, the J end lost 5 bases, and 10 bases lay between the germline ends. This CDR3 has 13 residues. This chain's CDR3 is CASSRDRDNEQFF. The CDR3 DNA reads TGCGCCAGCAGTCGCGACAGAGACAATGAGCAGTTCTTC.

A few counts support this clone. The rearrangement joins TRBV11-2 to TRBJ2-1; either TRBD1 or TRBD2 may fit D (6 bases each). Germline CDR1 is SGHAT and CDR2 is FQNNGV. This CDR3 has 16 residues. V gave up 5 bases and J gave up 1 base, with 15 bases separating them. The CDR3 spells CASSNYGGNSYNEQFF. CDR3 nucleotides: TGTGCCAGCAGCAACTACGGGGGCAATTCCTACAATGAGCAGTTCTTC.

This chain connects TRBV29-1 to TRBJ2-6, with 12 bases aligning to TRBD1. Germline V lookup: CDR1 SQVTM, CDR2 ANQGSEA. The CDR3 length is 18 residues. The V and J ends lost 6 bases and 0 bases, in that order; junction bases with no gene match: 9. CDR3 sequence (DNA): TGCAGCGTGACCGGGACAGGGGGCCTTTCCTCTGGGGCCAACGTCCTGACTTTC. It encodes CSVTGTGGLSSGANVLTF.

This clone was counted only a few times. J is TRBJ2-7 and V is TRBV5-1; D possibly corresponds to TRBD1 (5 bases). This CDR3 comprises 15 residues. The germline CDR1 and CDR2 sequences are SGHRS and YFSETQ. The V gene lost 0 bases and the J gene lost 4 bases, with 14 bases spanning the gap. CDR3 nucleotide sequence: TGCGCCAGCAGCTTGGAGGCAAGGGGCCTATACGAGCAGTACTTC. Its translation: CASSLEARGLYEQYF. Full variable domain (rest looked up from reference TRBV5-1 and TRBJ2-7): KAGVTQTPRYLIKTRGQQVTLSCSPISGHRSVSWYQQTPGQGLQFLFEYFSETQRNKGNFPGRFSGRQFSNSRSEMNVSTLELGDSALYLCASSLEARGLYEQYFGPGTRLTVT.

V and J are TRBV10-3 and TRBJ2-1, with TRBD2 matching 8 bases. Germline assignment: CDR1 ENHRY and CDR2 SYGVKD. The junction had 0 bases not matched to a gene; V was cut back by 0 bases and J by 5 bases. The CDR3 spans 14 residues. CDR3 nucleotides: TGTGCCATCAGTGAGTCTAGCGGGAACAATGAGCAGTTCTTC. This gives the protein CAISESSGNNEQFF.

The rearrangement uses TRBV14 and TRBJ2-3; D remains unclear. V lost 1 base and J lost 0, with 8 bases in between. Germline-derived CDR1 and CDR2 are SGHDN and FVKESK. The CDR3 spans 15 residues. CDR3: CASSQVRVSTDTQYF. The CDR3, as DNA: TGTGCCAGCAGCCAAGTGAGAGTTAGCACAGATACGCAGTATTTT. Complete variable domain (other parts from reference TRBV14 and TRBJ2-3): EAGVTQFPSHSVIEKGQTVTLRCDPISGHDNLYWYRRVMGKEIKFLLHFVKESKQDESGMPNNRFLAERTGGTYSTLKVQPAELEDSGVYFCASSQVRVSTDTQYFGPGTRLTVL.

The chain has TRBV7-2 and TRBJ1-2, with D possibly being TRBD1 (5 bases). With 1 base removed from V and 0 bases from J, the gap between germline ends came to 18 bases. The CDR3 totals 18 residues. The germline V gene has CDR1 SGHTA and CDR2 FQGNSA. This CDR3 is CASSLGYRGGAPNYGYTF. CDR3 sequence (DNA): TGTGCCAGCAGCTTAGGCTATCGGGGCGGGGCACCTAACTATGGCTACACCTTC.